The following is a TCR beta chain sequence with its context. This clonotype was found a few times. This receptor's antigen is unknown. No qualities accompany the bases; no much larger clone lies one base away. Libraries were built with PCR. The instrument was a HiSeq X Ten. The public reads were quality trimmed at Q25 with fastp and then assembled into clones with MiXCR by TCRdb, keeping productive beta chains. Rows with one shared CDR3 protein collapse into an entry with the most common genes and DNA. In all, the sample holds approximately 3,500 distinct CDR3 sequences, and 50% to 70% of those were seen once. The ten largest make up about a sixth of the sample. Patients with localized lung adenocarcinoma, a subtype of non-small cell lung cancer, were used as donors. Samples were obtained from the margins of localized lung adenocarcinomas. For TCR repertoire analysis, CD4+ T cells taken from tumor tissue were profiled apart from CD8+ T cells.

The data belong to a study of CD4 and CD8 cells across lung adenocarcinoma regions (dated by TCRdb to the late 2010s). At the level of the whole study: The study examined intratumor heterogeneity of the T cell receptor repertoire by comparing tumor centers with tumor margins.

Trimming removed 0 bases from V and 3 bases from J, leaving 9 bases between the germline ends. Taken from cysteine to phenylalanine, the CDR3 has 16 residues. Only CDR3 DNA remains: 48 bases, in frame from the first base. Via the germline V gene, CDR1 is MNHEY and CDR2 SVGAGI. Sequencing input: CD4+ T cells from the margin of a lung tumor. Sample cell subset or site, as interpreted from the label and publication: tumor margin region. The chain couples TRBV6-5 to TRBJ1-6, with a tentative D gene TRBD1 over 6 matching bases. The source of this sequence is a male donor with lung adenocarcinoma. The CD4 and CD8 labels of this study may be unreliable. The CDR3 corresponds to CASSYSYRVYNSPLHF. The sequenced DNA is TGTGCCAGCAGTTACTCGTACAGGGTCTATAATTCACCCCTCCACTTT.